The entry that follows covers one T cell receptor beta chain sequence. Each CDR3 protein gets one entry after TCRdb re-called the PCR reads with MiXCR. This repertoire shows over 10,000 distinct CDR3 sequences, roughly 60% found once; its top ten account for 32%. Germline CDR1 SGHAT, CDR2 FQDESV (reference sequence). The CDR3 is 16 amino acids. This sample was taken from a study of tumor-infiltrating lymphocytes in oesophageal squamous cell carcinoma. Source material: esophageal tumor tissue. The receptor's source is a female donor with esophageal squamous cell carcinoma. The chain combines TRBV11-1 with TRBJ2-3; a possible D gene is TRBD1 (5 bases). Near its end, the DNA agrees better with TRBJ1-1, so the J call may be wrong. DNA of the CDR3: TGTGCCAGCAGCTTTTCCCACAGGTCAGAGAACACTGAAGCTTTCTTT. As protein: CASSFSHRSENTEAFF.